Following are 17 T cell receptor beta chains from one sample sequenced in a study of blood T cell repertoires in COVID-19. TCRdb keeps only in-frame clones here, not all; method: immunoSEQ multiplex PCR. The sample shows about 220,000 clones, about 80% of them seen only once. Sample: peripheral blood. These receptors were obtained from a woman aged 55-70 years with acute or convalescent COVID-19.

V and J are TRBV28 and TRBJ2-1; the match to TRBD2 covers 7 bases. The length of the CDR3 is 16 residues. The germline V gene encodes CDR1 MDHEN and CDR2 SYDVKM. V dropped 6 bases and J dropped 4; count of bases not matched to a gene: 12. The CDR3 loop is CASRQRTSGGYNEQFF. In nucleotides, the CDR3 is TGTGCCAGCAGACAACGGACTAGTGGGGGGTACAATGAGCAGTTCTTC.

A word on this clone: This CDR3 fails to terminate in the conserved phenylalanine or tryptophan, so it likely reflects a read error. The chain combines TRBV6-5 with TRBJ1-2, with TRBD1 matching 7 bases. Germline assignment: CDR1 MNHEY and CDR2 SVGAGI. This CDR3 is built from 13 residues. The V segment lost 4 bases and the J segment 1 base; nucleotides outside the gene matches: 0. This CDR3 is CASSWDSNYGYTL. The CDR3 DNA follows: TGTGCCAGCAGTTGGGACAGTAACTATGGCTACACCCTC.

This sequence joins TRBV6-5 and TRBJ1-6, with a possible D match to TRBD1 (6 bases). The CDR3 spans 15 residues. Germline assignment: CDR1 MNHEY and CDR2 SVGAGI. V dropped 5 bases and J dropped 9 bases, with 17 bases sitting between them. This chain's CDR3 is CASSTPGQGASPLHF. The CDR3 DNA sequence: TGTGCCAGCAGTACCCCGGGACAAGGGGCTTCACCCCTCCACTTT.

V usage is TRBV25-1 and J usage is TRBJ1-3, with unresolved D. The CDR3 is 12 amino acids. Germline loops: CDR1 MGHDK, CDR2 SYGVNS. V gave up 4 bases and J gave up 8 bases, with 9 bases separating them. CDR3 sequence (DNA): TGTGCCAGCAGTGTCCCCGGGGACACCATATATTTT. Translating gives CASSVPGDTIYF.

This clone was observed a handful of times. V usage is TRBV5-1 and J usage is TRBJ2-3; D is perhaps TRBD2 (6 bases). V gave up 4 bases and J gave up 6 bases, with 18 bases separating them. The CDR3 is 15 amino acids. CDR1 SGHRS and CDR2 YFSETQ come from the germline V gene. The CDR3 nucleotides are TGCGCCAGCAGCCCAGACTACCGGAGGGTGGATACGCAGTATTTT. Translated: CASSPDYRRVDTQYF.

The J gene is TRBJ1-6, the V gene TRBV7-8, with 9 bases lining up with TRBD1. This CDR3 contains 16 residues. From germline, CDR1 is SGHVS and CDR2 FQNEAQ. V was clipped by 8 bases and J by 10 bases; unmatched bases: 15. Written as DNA, the CDR3 is TGTGCCAGCTCCGCCCGAGACAGGGGGAAGGGATCACCCCTCCACTTT. Amino acids: CASSARDRGKGSPLHF.

The rearrangement joins TRBV30 to TRBJ1-1; the D gene is possibly TRBD1 (6 bases). The CDR3 loop spans 11 amino acids. V gave up 8 bases and J gave up 10 bases, with 17 bases separating them. CDR1 GTSNPN and CDR2 SVGIG come from the germline V gene (reference sequence). As DNA, the CDR3 is TGTGCCCTTTTTACCGGGACACGAGCTTTCTTT. Translated, it gives CALFTGTRAFF.

This clone was recorded only once. The chain uses TRBV6-5 and TRBJ1-1; 8 bases agree with TRBD1. Trimming cost V 8 bases and J 1 base; bases outside gene matches: 0. The CDR3 sequence is 12 residues long. Germline V gene data show CDR1 as MNHEY and CDR2 as SVGAGI. CDR3 region: CASGQGNTEAFF. CDR3 in DNA: TGTGCCAGCGGACAGGGGAACACTGAAGCTTTCTTT.

The gene calls are TRBV7-8 and TRBJ2-2; 7 bases fit TRBD2. After removal of 5 bases from V and 3 bases from J, the junction contained 9 bases not matched to a gene. CDR1 and CDR2 from the germline V gene are SGHVS and FQNEAQ. This CDR3 comprises 16 residues. In DNA form, the CDR3 reads TGTGCCAGCAGCCCCGAGGGGCGGGGGTACACCGGGGAGCTGTTTTTT. Translated: CASSPEGRGYTGELFF.

This rearrangement joins TRBV30 to TRBJ1-2; 10 nucleotides line up with TRBD1. Germline trimming cut 5 bases from V and 6 bases from J; bases unmatched to any gene: 3. Germline V CDR1 and CDR2: GTSNPN, SVGIG (reference sequence). The CDR3 is made up of 12 amino acids. The CDR3 DNA reads TGTGCCTGGTCCGGGACAGGGGATGGCTACACCTTC. Translated: CAWSGTGDGYTF.

J is TRBJ1-1 and V is TRBV7-9, with D maybe TRBD1 (6 bases). V gave up 2 bases and J gave up 0 bases, with 10 bases separating them. Germline CDR1 SEHNR, CDR2 FQNEAQ (reference sequence). The CDR3 runs to 15 residues. The CDR3 DNA reads as TGTGCCAGCAGCTTAAGCTCAGGGGTGAACACTGAAGCTTTCTTT. This encodes CASSLSSGVNTEAFF.

The chain combines TRBV7-6 with TRBJ2-1; 7 nucleotides match TRBD2. CDR1 is SGHVS and CDR2 is FNYEAQ in the germline V gene. With 2 bases clipped from V and 0 bases from J, the junction kept 4 bases outside the gene matches. This CDR3 region has 16 residues. Here the CDR3 DNA reads TGTGCCAGCAGCTTACTGCGGGGGTTCTCCTACAATGAGCAGTTCTTC. Its protein is CASSLLRGFSYNEQFF.

The CDR3 region is CASSPPGLSTDTQYF. In DNA, the CDR3 is TGTGCCAGCTCACCACCGGGACTCAGCACAGATACGCAGTATTTT. The V gene is TRBV18, the J gene TRBJ2-3; possible D gene TRBD2, 6 bases. Germline-derived CDR1 and CDR2 are KGHSH and LQKENI. CDR3 length: 15 residues. Trimming pared 0 bases from V and 0 bases from J, leaving 7 bases between.

The chain combines TRBV2 with TRBJ1-6; TRBD1 agrees at 9 bases. In germline, CDR1 is SNHLY, CDR2 FYNNEI. CDR3 length: 14 amino acids. J gave up 7 bases and V 5 bases, and 3 bases lay outside the gene matches. This CDR3 is CASSKQGANSPLHF. The CDR3 nucleotides are TGTGCCAGCAGTAAACAGGGGGCGAATTCACCCCTCCACTTT.

This chain joins TRBV4-2 and TRBJ1-1; 9 bases are shared with TRBD1. The V gene's germline CDR1 is LGHNA and CDR2 YNFKEQ. This CDR3 contains 14 residues. V gave up 5 bases and J gave up 1 base; unmatched junction bases: 2. In DNA form, the CDR3 reads TGTGCCAGCAGCGGGACAGGGCGGAACACTGAAGCTTTCTTT. Its translation: CASSGTGRNTEAFF.

V and J are TRBV2 and TRBJ1-2; TRBD1 agrees at 7 bases. The CDR3 is 15 amino acids. The V gene end was trimmed by 0 bases and the J gene end by 3 bases; junction bases not matched to a gene: 4. Germline V lookup: CDR1 SNHLY, CDR2 FYNNEI. CDR3: CASSEATTGDYGYTF. CDR3 in DNA: TGTGCCAGCAGTGAAGCCACCACAGGGGACTATGGCTACACCTTC.

The chain recombines TRBV30 with TRBJ1-5; 9 bases match TRBD1. The CDR3 runs to 16 residues. V lost 2 bases, J lost 6 bases, and 11 bases stayed unmatched. CDR1 and CDR2 from the germline V gene are GTSNPN and SVGIG (reference sequence). CDR3 residues: CAWSLWDRDISQPQHF. CDR3 in DNA: TGTGCCTGGAGTCTCTGGGACAGGGACATCAGTCAGCCCCAGCATTTT. Variable domain in full (rest from reference TRBV30 and TRBJ1-5): SQTIHQWPATLVQPVGSPLSLECTVEGTSNPNLYWYRQAAGRGLQLLFYSVGIGQISSEVPQNLSASRPQDRQFILSSKKLLLSDSGFYLCAWSLWDRDISQPQHFGDGTRLSIL.